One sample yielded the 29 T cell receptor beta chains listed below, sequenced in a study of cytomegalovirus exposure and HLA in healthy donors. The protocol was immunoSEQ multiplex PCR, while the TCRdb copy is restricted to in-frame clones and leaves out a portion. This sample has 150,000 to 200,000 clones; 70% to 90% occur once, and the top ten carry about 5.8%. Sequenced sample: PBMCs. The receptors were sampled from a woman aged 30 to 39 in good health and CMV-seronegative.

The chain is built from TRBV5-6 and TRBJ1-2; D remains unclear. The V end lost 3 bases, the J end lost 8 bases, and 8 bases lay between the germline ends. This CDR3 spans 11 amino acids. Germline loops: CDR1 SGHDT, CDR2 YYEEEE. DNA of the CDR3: TGTGCCAGCAGCTCGAGAGGGGGCTACACCTTC. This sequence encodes CASSSRGGYTF. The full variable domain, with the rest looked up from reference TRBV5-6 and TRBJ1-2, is DAGVTQSPTHLIKTRGQQVTLRCSPKSGHDTVSWYQQALGQGPQFIFQYYEEEERQRGNFPDRFSGHQFPNYSSELNVNALLLGDSALYLCASSSRGGYTFGSGTRLTVV.

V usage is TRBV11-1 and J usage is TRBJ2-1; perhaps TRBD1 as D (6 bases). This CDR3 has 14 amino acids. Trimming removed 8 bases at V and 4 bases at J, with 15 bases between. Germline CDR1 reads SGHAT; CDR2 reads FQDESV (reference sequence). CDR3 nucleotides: TGTGCCAGCCAGGGGCCGAAGCATTACAATGAGCAGTTCTTC. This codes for CASQGPKHYNEQFF.

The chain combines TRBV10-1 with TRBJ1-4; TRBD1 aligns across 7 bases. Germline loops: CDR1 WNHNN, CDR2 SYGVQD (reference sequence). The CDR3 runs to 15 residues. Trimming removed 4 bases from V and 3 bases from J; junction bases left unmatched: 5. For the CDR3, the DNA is TGCGCCAGCAGTGTAACAGGGGTTGCTAATGAAAAACTGTTTTTT. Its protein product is CASSVTGVANEKLFF.

CDR3 in DNA: TGTGCCAGCAGTGAAACCCCGGGGGGGGGTATGGACACTGAAGCTTTCTTT. It translates to CASSETPGGGMDTEAFF. V is TRBV6-1 and J is TRBJ1-1, with a weak D call TRBD1 (5 bases). The CDR3 totals 17 residues. V gave up 2 bases and J gave up 3 bases, with 19 bases separating them. Germline V gene sequence: CDR1 MNHNS, CDR2 SASEGT.

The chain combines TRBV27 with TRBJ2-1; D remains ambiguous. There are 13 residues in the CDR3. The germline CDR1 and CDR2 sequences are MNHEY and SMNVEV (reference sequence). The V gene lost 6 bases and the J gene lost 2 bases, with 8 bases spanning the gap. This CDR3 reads CASRTRAYNEQFF. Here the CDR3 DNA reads TGTGCCAGCAGGACAAGGGCCTACAATGAGCAGTTCTTC.

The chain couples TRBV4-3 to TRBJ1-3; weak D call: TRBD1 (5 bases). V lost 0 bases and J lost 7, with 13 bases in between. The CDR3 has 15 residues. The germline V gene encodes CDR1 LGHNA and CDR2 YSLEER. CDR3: CASSQDTGAWNTIYF. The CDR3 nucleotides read TGCGCCAGCAGCCAAGATACCGGGGCCTGGAACACCATATATTTT.

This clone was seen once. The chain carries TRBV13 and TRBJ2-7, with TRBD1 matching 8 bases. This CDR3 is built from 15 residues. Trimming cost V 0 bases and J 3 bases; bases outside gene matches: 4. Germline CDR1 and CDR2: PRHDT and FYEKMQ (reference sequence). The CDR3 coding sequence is TGTGCCAGCAGCTTAGGCGGGACAGGAGACTACGAGCAGTACTTC. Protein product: CASSLGGTGDYEQYF.

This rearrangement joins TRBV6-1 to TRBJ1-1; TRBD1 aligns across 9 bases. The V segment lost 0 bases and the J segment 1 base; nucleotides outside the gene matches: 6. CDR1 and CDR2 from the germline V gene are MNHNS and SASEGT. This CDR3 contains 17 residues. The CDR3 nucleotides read TGTGCCAGCAGTGAAGCGCGGGACAGGGCCACGAACACTGAAGCTTTCTTT. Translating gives CASSEARDRATNTEAFF.

As DNA, the CDR3 is TGTGCCAGCAGGGCGGACAGGGGAAATGGCTACACCTTC. It is translated as CASRADRGNGYTF. This sequence joins TRBV27 and TRBJ1-2; 9 bases agree with TRBD1. V shed 6 bases and J 6 bases; nucleotides not matched to a gene: 5. Germline-derived CDR1 and CDR2 are MNHEY and SMNVEV (reference sequence). CDR3 length: 13 residues.

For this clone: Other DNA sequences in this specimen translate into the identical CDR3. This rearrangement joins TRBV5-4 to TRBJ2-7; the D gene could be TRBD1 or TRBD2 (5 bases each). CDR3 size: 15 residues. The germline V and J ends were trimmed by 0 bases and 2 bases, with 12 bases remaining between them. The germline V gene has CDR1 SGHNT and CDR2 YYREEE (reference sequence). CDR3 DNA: TGTGCCAGCAGCTTGGCCGGGGTCAGGGCCTACGAGCAGTACTTC. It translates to CASSLAGVRAYEQYF.

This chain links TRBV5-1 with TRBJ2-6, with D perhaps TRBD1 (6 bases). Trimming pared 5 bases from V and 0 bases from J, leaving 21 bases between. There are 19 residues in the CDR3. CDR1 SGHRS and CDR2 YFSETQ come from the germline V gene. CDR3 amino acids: CASRIYGTSQYSGANVLTF. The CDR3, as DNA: TGCGCCAGCAGGATCTACGGGACAAGCCAATACTCTGGGGCCAACGTCCTGACTTTC.

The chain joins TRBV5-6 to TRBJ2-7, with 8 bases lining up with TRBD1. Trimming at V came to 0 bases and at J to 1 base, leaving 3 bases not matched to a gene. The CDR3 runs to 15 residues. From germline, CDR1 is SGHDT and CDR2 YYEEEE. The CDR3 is CASSLGQGLSYEQYF. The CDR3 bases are TGTGCCAGCAGCTTGGGACAGGGGTTATCCTACGAGCAGTACTTC.

The CDR3 spells CASSYSLGAGGNEKLFF. CDR3 DNA sequence: TGCGCCAGCAGCTACTCATTGGGAGCAGGGGGCAATGAAAAACTGTTTTTT. V gene TRBV5-1 combines with J gene TRBJ1-4; 8 bases match TRBD1. V trimming: 3 bases; J trimming: 5 bases; junction bases outside the gene matches: 12. The CDR3 length is 17 residues. The V gene's germline CDR1 is SGHRS and CDR2 YFSETQ.

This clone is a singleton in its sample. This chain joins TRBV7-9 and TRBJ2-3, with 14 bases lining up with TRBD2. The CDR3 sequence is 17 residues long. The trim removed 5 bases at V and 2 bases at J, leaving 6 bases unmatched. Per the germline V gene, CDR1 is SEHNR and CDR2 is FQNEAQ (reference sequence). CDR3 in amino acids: CASSRGTSGRFTDTQYF. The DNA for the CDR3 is TGTGCCAGCAGCAGGGGGACTAGCGGGAGATTCACAGATACGCAGTATTTT. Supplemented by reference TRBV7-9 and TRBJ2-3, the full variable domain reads DTGVSQNPRHKITKRGQNVTFRCDPISEHNRLYWYRQTLGQGPEFLTYFQNEAQLEKSRLLSDRFSAERPKGSFSTLEIQRTEQGDSAMYLCASSRGTSGRFTDTQYFGPGTRLTVL.

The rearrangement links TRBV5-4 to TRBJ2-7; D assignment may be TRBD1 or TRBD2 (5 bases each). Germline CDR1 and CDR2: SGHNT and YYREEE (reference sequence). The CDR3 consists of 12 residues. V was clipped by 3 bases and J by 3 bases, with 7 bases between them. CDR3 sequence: CASSWDLYEQYF. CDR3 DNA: TGTGCCAGCAGCTGGGACCTCTACGAGCAGTACTTC.

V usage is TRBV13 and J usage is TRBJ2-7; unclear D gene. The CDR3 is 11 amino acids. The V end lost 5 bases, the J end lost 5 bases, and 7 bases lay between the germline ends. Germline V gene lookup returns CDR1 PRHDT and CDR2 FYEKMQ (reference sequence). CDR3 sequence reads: CASSLPHEQYF. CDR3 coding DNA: TGTGCCAGCAGCCTACCCCACGAGCAGTACTTC.

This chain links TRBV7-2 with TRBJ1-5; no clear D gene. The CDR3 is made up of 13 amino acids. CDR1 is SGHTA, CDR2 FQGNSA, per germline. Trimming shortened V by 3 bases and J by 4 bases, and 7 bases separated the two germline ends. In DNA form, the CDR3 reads TGTGCCAGCAGCTTTAACAGAAATCAGCCCCAGCATTTT. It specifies CASSFNRNQPQHF.

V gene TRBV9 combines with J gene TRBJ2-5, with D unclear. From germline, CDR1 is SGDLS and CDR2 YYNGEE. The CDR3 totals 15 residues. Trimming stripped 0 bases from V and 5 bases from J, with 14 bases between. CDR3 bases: TGTGCCAGCAGCGTAGAGGGCCGGAGCCAGGAGACCCAGTACTTC. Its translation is CASSVEGRSQETQYF.

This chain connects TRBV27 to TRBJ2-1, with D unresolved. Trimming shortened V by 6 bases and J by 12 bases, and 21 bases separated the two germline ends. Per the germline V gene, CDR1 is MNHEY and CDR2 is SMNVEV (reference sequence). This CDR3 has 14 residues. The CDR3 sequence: CASSLSRTLRVQFF. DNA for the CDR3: TGTGCCAGCAGCCTCTCTAGGACGCTTAGGGTGCAGTTCTTC.

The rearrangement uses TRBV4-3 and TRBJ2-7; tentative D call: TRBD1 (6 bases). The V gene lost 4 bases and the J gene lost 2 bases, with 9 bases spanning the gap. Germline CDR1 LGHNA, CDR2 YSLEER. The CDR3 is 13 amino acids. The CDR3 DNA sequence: TGCGCCAGCAGCCTCGGACAGACCTACGAGCAGTACTTC. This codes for CASSLGQTYEQYF.

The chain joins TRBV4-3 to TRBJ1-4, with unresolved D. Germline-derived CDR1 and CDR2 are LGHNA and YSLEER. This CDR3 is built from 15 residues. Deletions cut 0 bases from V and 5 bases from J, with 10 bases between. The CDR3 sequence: CASSQDRAENEKLFF. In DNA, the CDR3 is TGCGCCAGCAGCCAAGATCGGGCAGAAAATGAAAAACTGTTTTTT.

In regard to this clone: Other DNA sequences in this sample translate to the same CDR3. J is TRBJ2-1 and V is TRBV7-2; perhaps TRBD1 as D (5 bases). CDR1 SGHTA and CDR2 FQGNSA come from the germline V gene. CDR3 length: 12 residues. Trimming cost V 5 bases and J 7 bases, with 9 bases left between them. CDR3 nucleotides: TGTGCCAGCAGCCCTCAGGGTAATGAGCAGTTCTTC. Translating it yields CASSPQGNEQFF. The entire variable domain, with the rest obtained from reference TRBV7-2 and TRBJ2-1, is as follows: GAGVSQSPSNKVTEKGKDVELRCDPISGHTALYWYRQSLGQGLEFLIYFQGNSAPDKSGLPSDRFSAERTGGSVSTLTIQRTQQEDSAVYLCASSPQGNEQFFGPGTRLTVL.

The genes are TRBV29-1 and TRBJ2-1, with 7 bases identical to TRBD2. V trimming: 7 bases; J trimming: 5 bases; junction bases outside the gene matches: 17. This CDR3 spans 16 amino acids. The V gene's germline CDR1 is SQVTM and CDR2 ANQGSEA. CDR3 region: CSGSWEERGLNNEQFF. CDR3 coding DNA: TGCAGCGGTAGCTGGGAAGAGAGGGGACTAAACAATGAGCAGTTCTTC.

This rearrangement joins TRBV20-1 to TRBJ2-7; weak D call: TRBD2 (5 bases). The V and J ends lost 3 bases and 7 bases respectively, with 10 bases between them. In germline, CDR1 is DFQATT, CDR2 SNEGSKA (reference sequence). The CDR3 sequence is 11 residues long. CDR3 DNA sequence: TGCAGTGCTAGTAGAGGCGGGGAGCAGTACTTC. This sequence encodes CSASRGGEQYF.

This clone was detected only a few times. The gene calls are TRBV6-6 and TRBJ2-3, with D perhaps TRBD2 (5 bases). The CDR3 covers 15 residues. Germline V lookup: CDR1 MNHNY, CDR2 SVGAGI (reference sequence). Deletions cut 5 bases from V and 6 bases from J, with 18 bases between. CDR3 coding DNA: TGTGCCAGCAGTCCCCTAGGAGGAGAGAAGGATACGCAGTATTTT. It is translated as CASSPLGGEKDTQYF.

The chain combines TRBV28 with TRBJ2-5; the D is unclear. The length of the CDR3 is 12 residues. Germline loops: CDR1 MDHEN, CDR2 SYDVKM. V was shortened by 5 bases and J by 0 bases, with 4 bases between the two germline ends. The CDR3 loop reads CASSPYQETQYF. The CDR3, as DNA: TGTGCCAGCAGTCCTTACCAAGAGACCCAGTACTTC.

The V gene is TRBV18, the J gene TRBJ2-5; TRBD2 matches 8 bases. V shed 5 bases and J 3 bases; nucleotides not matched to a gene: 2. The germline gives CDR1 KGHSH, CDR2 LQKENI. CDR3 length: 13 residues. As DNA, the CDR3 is TGTGCCAGCTCATCGGGACTAGAAGAGACCCAGTACTTC. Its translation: CASSSGLEETQYF.

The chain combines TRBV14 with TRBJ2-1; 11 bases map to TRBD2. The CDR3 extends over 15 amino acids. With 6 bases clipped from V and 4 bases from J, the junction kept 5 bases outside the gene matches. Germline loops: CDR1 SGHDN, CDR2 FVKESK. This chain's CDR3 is CASSGLAGRYNEQFF. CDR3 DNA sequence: TGTGCCAGCAGTGGACTAGCGGGTCGATACAATGAGCAGTTCTTC.

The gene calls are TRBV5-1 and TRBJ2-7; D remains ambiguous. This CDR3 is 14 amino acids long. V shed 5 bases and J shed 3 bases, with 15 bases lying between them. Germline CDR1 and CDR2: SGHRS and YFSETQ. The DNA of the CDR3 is TGCGCCAGCAGAGAGACAAGCTCGGGCTACGAGCAGTACTTC. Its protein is CASRETSSGYEQYF. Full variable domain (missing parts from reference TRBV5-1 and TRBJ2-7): KAGVTQTPRYLIKTRGQQVTLSCSPISGHRSVSWYQQTPGQGLQFLFEYFSETQRNKGNFPGRFSGRQFSNSRSEMNVSTLELGDSALYLCASRETSSGYEQYFGPGTRLTVT.